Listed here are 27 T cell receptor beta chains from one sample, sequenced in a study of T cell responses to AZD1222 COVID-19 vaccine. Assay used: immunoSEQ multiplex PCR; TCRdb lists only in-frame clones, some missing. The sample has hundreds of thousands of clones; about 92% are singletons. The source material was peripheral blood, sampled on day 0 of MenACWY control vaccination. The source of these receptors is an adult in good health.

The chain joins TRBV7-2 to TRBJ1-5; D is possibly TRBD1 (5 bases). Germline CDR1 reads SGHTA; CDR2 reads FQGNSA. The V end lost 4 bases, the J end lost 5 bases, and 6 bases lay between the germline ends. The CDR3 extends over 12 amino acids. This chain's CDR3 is CASSSRDQPQHF. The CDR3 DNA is TGTGCCAGCAGCTCCAGGGATCAGCCCCAGCATTTT.

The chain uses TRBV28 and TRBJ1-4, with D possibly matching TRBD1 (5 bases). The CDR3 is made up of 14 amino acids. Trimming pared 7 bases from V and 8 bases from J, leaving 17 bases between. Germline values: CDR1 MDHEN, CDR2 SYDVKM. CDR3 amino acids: CASKGGGLGEKLFF. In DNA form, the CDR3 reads TGTGCCAGCAAAGGCGGGGGACTAGGGGAAAAACTGTTTTTT.

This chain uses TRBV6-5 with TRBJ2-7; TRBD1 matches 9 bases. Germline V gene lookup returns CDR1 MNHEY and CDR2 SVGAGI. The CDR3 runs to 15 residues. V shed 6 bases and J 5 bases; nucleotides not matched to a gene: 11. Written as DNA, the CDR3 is TGTGCCAGCAGCTTTCTCGGGACAGGGAGACACGAGCAGTACTTC. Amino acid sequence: CASSFLGTGRHEQYF.

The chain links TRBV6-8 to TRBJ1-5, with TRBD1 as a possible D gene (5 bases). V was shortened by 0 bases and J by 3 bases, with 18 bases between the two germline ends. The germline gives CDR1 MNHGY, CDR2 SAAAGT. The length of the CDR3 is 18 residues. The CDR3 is CASSYSNGGFRDNQPQHF. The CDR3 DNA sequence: TGTGCCAGCAGTTACTCGAATGGGGGGTTTCGAGACAATCAGCCCCAGCATTTT.

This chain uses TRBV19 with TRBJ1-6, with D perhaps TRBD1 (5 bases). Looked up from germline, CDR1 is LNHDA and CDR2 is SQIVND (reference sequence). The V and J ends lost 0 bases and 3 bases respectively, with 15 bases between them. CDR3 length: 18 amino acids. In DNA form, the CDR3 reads TGTGCCAGTAGTATAGAGGGGTTAGGGACGGACTATAATTCACCCCTCCACTTT. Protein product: CASSIEGLGTDYNSPLHF.

The CDR3 loop is CASSPPGPSYEQYF. Written as DNA, the CDR3 is TGTGCCAGCAGCCCACCGGGCCCCTCCTACGAGCAGTACTTC. The V and J genes are TRBV7-9 and TRBJ2-7; D not certain. V was cut by 5 bases and J by 0 bases, with 11 bases left in between. The germline gives CDR1 SEHNR, CDR2 FQNEAQ (reference sequence). The CDR3 contains 14 residues.

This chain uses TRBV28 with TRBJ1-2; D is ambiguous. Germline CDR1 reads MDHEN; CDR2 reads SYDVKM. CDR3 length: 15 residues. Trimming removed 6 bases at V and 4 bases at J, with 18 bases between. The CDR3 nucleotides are TGTGCCAGCAGCCCTGGAGGAGGCAGCCTCTATGGCTACACCTTC. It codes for CASSPGGGSLYGYTF.

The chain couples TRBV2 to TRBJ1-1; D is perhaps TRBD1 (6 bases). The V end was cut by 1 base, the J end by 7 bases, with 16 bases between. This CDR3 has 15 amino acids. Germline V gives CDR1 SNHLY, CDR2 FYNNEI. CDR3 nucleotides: TGTGCCAGCAGTGAAGAGGGGGGCCCGTCCTTTGAAGCTTTCTTT. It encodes CASSEEGGPSFEAFF.

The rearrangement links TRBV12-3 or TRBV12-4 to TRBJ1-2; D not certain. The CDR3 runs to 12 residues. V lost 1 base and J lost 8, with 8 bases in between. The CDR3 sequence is CASSLGAGGYTF. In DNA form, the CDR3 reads TGTGCCAGCAGTTTAGGGGCAGGCGGCTACACCTTC.

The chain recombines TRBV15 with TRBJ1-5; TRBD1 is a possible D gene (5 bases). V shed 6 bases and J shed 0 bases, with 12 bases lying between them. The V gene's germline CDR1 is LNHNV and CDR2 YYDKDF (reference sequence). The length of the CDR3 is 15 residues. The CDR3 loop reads CATRRGPYSNQPQHF. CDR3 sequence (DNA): TGTGCCACCAGGAGGGGCCCCTATAGCAATCAGCCCCAGCATTTT.

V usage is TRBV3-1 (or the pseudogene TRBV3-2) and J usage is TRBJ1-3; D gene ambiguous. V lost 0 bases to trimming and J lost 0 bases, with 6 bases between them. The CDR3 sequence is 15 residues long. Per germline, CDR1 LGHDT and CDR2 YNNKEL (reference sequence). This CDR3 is CASSQDGISGNTIYF. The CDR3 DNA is TGTGCCAGCAGCCAAGACGGGATCTCTGGAAACACCATATATTTT.

CDR3 region: CASSPRTSGGTSYNEQFF. The CDR3 DNA follows: TGTGCCAGCTCCCCCAGGACTAGCGGGGGGACGTCCTACAATGAGCAGTTCTTC. This chain links TRBV18 with TRBJ2-1; TRBD2 matches at 14 bases. The CDR3 is made up of 18 amino acids. Germline loops: CDR1 KGHSH, CDR2 LQKENI. V lost 6 bases, J lost 1 base, and 8 bases stayed unmatched.

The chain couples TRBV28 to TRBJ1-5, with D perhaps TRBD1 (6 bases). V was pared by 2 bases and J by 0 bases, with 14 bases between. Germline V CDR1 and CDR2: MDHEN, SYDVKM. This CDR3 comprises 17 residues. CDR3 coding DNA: TGTGCCAGCAGTTTACGTCAGGGAGGGGGTAGCAATCAGCCCCAGCATTTT. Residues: CASSLRQGGGSNQPQHF.

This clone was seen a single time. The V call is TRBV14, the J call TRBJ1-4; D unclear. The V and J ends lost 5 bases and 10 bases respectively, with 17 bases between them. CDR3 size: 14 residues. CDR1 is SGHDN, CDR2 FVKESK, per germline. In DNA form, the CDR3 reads TGTGCCAGCAGCGCCTGGGGAGGCGGCAGAAAACTGTTTTTT. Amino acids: CASSAWGGGRKLFF.

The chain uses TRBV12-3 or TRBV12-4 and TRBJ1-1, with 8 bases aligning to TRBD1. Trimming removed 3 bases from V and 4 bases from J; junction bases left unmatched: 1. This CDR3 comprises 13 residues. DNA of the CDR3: TGTGCCAGCAGTTTCCAGGGGGCCACTGAAGCTTTCTTT. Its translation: CASSFQGATEAFF.

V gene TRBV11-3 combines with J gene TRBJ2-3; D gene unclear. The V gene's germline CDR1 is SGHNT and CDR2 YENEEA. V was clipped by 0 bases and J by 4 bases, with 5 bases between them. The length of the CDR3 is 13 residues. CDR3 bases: TGTGCCAGCAGCTTAGATCTGGCAGATACGCAGTATTTT. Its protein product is CASSLDLADTQYF.

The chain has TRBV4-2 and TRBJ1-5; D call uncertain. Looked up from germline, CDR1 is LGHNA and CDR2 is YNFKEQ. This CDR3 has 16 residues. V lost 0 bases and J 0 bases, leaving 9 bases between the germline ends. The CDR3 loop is CASSQEWSGSNQPQHF. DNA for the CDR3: TGTGCCAGCAGCCAAGAGTGGTCGGGTAGCAATCAGCCCCAGCATTTT.

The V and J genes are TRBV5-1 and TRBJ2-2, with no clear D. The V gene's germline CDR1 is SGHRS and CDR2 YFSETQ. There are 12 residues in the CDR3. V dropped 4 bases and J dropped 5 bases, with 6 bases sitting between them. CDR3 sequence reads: CASSGVTGELFF. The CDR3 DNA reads TGCGCCAGCAGCGGGGTAACCGGGGAGCTGTTTTTT.

CDR3 amino acids: CASSFGANYGYTF. For the CDR3, the DNA is TGTGCCAGCAGTTTTGGAGCTAACTATGGCTACACCTTC. The rearrangement links TRBV27 to TRBJ1-2; D is unresolved. V lost 3 bases and J lost 0, with 5 bases in between. The length of the CDR3 is 13 residues. Germline values: CDR1 MNHEY, CDR2 SMNVEV (reference sequence).

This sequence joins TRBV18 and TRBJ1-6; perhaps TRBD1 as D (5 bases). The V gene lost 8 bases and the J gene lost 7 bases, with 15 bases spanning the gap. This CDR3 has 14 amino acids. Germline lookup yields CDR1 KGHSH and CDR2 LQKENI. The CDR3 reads CASALPGPNSPLHF. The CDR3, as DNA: TGTGCCAGCGCCCTGCCGGGGCCCAATTCACCCCTCCACTTT.

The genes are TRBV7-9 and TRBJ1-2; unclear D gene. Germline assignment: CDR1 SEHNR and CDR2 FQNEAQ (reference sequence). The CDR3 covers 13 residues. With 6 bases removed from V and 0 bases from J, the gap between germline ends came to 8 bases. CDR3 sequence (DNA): TGTGCCAGCAGTCCCAGAGCTAACTATGGCTACACCTTC. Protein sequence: CASSPRANYGYTF.

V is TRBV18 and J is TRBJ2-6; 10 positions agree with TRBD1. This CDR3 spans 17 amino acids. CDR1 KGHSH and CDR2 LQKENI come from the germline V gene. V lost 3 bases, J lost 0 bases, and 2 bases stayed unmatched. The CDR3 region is CASSPTGGFSGANVLTF. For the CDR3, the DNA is TGTGCCAGCTCACCGACAGGGGGCTTCTCTGGGGCCAACGTCCTGACTTTC.

This chain's CDR3 is CAWSVRNTYEQYF. In DNA, the CDR3 is TGTGCCTGGAGTGTTCGTAATACCTACGAGCAGTACTTC. The chain employs TRBV30 and TRBJ2-7; no definite D call. Trimming stripped 0 bases from V and 2 bases from J, with 8 bases between. In germline, CDR1 is GTSNPN, CDR2 SVGIG (reference sequence). The CDR3 sequence is 13 residues long.

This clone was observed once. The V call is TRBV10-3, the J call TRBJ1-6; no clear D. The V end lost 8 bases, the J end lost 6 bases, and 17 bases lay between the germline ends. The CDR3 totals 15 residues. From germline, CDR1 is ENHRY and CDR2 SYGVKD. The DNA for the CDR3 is TGTGCCATCTCAGTGTCGGGTGCCCCTAATTCACCCCTCCACTTT. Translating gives CAISVSGAPNSPLHF.

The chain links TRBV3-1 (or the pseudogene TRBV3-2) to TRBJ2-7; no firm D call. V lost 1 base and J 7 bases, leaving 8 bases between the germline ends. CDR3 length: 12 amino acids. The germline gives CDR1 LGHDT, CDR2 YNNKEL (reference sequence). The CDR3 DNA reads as TGTGCCAGCAGCCAAGCTGGACGTGAGCAGTACTTC. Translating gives CASSQAGREQYF.

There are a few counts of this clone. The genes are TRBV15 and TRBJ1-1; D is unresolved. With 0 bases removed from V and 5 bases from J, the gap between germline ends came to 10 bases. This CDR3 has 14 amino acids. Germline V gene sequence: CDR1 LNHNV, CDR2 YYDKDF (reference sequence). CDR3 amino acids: CATSRDIQGTEAFF. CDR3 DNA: TGTGCCACCAGCAGAGATATTCAAGGGACTGAAGCTTTCTTT.

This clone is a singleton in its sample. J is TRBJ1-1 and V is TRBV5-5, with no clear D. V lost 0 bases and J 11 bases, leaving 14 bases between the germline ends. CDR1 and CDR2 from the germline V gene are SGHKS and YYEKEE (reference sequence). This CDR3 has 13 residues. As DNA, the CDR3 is TGTGCCAGCAGCTTGGTTTCTATGGGAGCGGCTTTCTTT. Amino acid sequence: CASSLVSMGAAFF. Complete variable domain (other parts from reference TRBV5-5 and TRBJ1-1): DAGVTQSPTHLIKTRGQQVTLRCSPISGHKSVSWYQQVLGQGPQFIFQYYEKEERGRGNFPDRFSARQFPNYSSELNVNALLLGDSALYLCASSLVSMGAAFFGQGTRLTVV.